The T cell receptor beta chain described here comes from a study of blood T cell repertoires in COVID-19. Assay: immunoSEQ multiplex PCR; the TCRdb copy retains only in-frame clones and omits some. Counted here are hundreds of thousands of clones, about four fifths occurring once; the ten biggest clones make up 6.5% to 9%. Germline V lookup: CDR1 SGHKS, CDR2 YYEKEE (reference sequence). There are 11 residues in the CDR3. V dropped 4 bases and J dropped 2 bases, with 3 bases sitting between them. The sequence was obtained from a woman of 80 years or more with COVID-19, enrolled during active disease. This rearrangement joins TRBV5-5 to TRBJ2-5; no clear D. Specimen: peripheral blood. CDR3 in DNA: TGTGCCAGCAGCCTACAAGAGACCCAGTACTTC. It is translated as CASSLQETQYF.